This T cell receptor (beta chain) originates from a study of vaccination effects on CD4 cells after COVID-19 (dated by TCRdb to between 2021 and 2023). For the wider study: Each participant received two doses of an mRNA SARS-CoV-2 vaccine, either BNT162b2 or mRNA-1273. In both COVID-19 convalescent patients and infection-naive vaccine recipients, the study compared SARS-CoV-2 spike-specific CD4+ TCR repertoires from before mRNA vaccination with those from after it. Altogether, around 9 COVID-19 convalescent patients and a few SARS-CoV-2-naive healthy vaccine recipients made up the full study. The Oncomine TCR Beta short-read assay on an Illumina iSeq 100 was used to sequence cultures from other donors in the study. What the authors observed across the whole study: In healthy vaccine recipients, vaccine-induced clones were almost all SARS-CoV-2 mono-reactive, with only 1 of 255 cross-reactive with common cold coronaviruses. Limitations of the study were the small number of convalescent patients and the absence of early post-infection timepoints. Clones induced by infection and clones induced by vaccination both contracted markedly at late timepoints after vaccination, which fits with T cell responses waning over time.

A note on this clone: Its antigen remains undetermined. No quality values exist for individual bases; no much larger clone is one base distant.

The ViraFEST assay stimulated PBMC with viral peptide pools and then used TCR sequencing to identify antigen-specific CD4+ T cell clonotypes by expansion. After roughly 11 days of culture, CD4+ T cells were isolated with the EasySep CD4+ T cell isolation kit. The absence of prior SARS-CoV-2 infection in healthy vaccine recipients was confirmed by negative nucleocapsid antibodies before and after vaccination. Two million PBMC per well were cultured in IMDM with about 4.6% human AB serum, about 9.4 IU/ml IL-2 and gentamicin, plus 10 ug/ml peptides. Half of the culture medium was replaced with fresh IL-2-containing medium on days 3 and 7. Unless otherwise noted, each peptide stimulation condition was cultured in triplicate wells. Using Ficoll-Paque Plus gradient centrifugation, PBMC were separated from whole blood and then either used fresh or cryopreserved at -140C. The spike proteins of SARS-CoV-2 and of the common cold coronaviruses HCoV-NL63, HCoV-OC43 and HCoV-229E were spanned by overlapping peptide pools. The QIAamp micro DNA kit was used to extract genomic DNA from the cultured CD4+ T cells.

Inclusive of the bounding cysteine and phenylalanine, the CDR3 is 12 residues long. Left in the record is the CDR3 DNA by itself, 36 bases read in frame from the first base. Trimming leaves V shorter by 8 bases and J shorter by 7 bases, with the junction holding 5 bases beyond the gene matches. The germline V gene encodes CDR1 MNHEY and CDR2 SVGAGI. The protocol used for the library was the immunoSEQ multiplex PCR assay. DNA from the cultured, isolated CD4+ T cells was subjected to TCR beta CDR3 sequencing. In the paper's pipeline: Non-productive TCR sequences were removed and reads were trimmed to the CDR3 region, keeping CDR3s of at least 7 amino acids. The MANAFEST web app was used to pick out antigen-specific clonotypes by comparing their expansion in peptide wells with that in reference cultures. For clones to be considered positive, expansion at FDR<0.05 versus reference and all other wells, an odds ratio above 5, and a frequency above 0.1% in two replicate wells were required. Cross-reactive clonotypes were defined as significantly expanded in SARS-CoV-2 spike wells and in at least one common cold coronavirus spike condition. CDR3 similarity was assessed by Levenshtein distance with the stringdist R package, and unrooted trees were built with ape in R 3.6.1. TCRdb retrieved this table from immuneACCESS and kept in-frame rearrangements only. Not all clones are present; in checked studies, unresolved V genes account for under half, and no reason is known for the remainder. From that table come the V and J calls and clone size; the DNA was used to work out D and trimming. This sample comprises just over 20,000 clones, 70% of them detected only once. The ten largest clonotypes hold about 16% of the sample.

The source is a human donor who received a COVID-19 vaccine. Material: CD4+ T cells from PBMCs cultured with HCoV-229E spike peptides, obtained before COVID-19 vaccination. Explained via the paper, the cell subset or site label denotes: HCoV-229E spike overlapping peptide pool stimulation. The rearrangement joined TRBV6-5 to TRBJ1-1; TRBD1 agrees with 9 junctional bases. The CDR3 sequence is CASGGTGREAFF. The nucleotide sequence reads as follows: TGTGCCAGCGGCGGGACAGGGCGTGAAGCTTTCTTT.